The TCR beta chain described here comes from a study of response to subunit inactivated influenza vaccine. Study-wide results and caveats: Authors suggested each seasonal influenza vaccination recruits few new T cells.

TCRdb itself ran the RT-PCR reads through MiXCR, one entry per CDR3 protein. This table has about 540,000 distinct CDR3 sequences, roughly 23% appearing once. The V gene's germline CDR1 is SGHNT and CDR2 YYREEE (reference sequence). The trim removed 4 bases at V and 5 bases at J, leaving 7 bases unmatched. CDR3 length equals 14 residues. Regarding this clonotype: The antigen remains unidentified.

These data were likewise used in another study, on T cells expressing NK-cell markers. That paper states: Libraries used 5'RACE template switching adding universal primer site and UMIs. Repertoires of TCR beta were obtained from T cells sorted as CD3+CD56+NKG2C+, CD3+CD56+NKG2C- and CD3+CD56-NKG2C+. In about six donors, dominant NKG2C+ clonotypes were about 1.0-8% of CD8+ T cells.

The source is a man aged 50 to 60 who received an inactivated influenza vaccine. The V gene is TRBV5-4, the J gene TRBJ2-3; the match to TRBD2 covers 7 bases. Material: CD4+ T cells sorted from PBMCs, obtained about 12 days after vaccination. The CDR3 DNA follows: TGTGCCAGCAGCGGCGATATAGCGGGAGATACGCAGTATTTT. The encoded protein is CASSGDIAGDTQYF.